This is a list of T cell receptor beta chains from one sample in a study of T cell repertoires in cytomegalovirus infection. Each CDR3 protein gets one entry after TCRdb re-called the reads with MiXCR. The table has approximately 500,000 distinct CDR3 sequences, about 11% seen once. The sequencing input was PBMCs. The receptors originated from a human donor in good health (CMV status not recorded). Some clones in this sample may be carry-over from other donors' samples. The CDR3 runs from the conserved cysteine through the conserved F or W. D genes are given only for firm matches. Rows give clone size only sometimes, using once, few, many, or a class for an expanded clone.

j_gene: TRBJ1-2
d_gene: NA
v_gene: TRBV19
abundance: many
CDR3aa: CASSIMDTGYTF
CDR3nt: TGTGCCAGTAGTATAATGGATACTGGCTACACCTTC

j_gene: TRBJ1-2
d_gene: TRBD1
v_gene: TRBV4-1
abundance: few
CDR3aa: CASSRSQGATDGYTF
CDR3nt: TGCGCCAGCAGCAGGAGTCAGGGGGCGACTGATGGCTACACCTTC

j_gene: TRBJ2-7
d_gene: NA
v_gene: TRBV12-3/TRBV12-4
abundance: many
CDR3aa: CASSPPGAGYEQYF
CDR3nt: TGTGCCAGCAGTCCCCCGGGAGCCGGCTACGAGCAGTACTTC

j_gene: TRBJ2-2
d_gene: TRBD1
v_gene: TRBV12-3/TRBV12-4
abundance: many
CDR3aa: CASGTGLRSGELFF
CDR3nt: TGTGCCAGCGGGACAGGCCTGAGATCCGGGGAGCTGTTTTTT

j_gene: TRBJ2-4
d_gene: NA
v_gene: TRBV12-3/TRBV12-4
abundance: many
CDR3aa: CASTLDSHNIQYF
CDR3nt: TGTGCCAGCACTCTGGACTCGCACAACATTCAGTACTTC

j_gene: TRBJ2-7
d_gene: TRBD2
v_gene: TRBV5-1
abundance: NA
CDR3aa: CASSPASGALTSYEQYF
CDR3nt: TGCGCCAGCAGCCCAGCCAGCGGGGCTTTAACATCCTACGAGCAGTACTTC

j_gene: TRBJ1-4
d_gene: TRBD1
v_gene: TRBV28
abundance: many
CDR3aa: CASKDRPNEKLFF
CDR3nt: TGTGCCAGCAAGGACAGGCCCAATGAAAAACTGTTTTTT

j_gene: TRBJ2-3
d_gene: NA
v_gene: TRBV24-1
abundance: few
CDR3aa: CATSTGGDTQYF
CDR3nt: TGTGCCACCAGTACCGGCGGCGATACGCAGTATTTT

j_gene: TRBJ2-5
d_gene: NA
v_gene: TRBV28
abundance: NA
CDR3aa: CASSLARFQETQYF
CDR3nt: TGTGCCAGCAGTCTGGCACGGTTCCAAGAGACCCAGTACTTC

j_gene: TRBJ2-1
d_gene: TRBD2
v_gene: TRBV7-9
abundance: many
CDR3aa: CASSRGPGLDSYNEQFF
CDR3nt: TGTGCCAGCAGCCGCGGACCGGGACTAGACTCCTACAATGAGCAGTTCTTC

j_gene: TRBJ2-1
d_gene: NA
v_gene: TRBV28
abundance: many
CDR3aa: CASSGLNEQFF
CDR3nt: TGTGCCAGCAGCGGTCTAAATGAGCAGTTCTTC

j_gene: TRBJ2-7
d_gene: TRBD2
v_gene: TRBV6-6
abundance: NA
CDR3aa: CASSPGGEGAYEQYF
CDR3nt: TGTGCCAGCAGTCCCGGGGGGGAGGGGGCCTACGAGCAGTACTTC

j_gene: TRBJ1-1
d_gene: NA
v_gene: TRBV11-3
abundance: many
CDR3aa: CASSLGGAGFEAFF
CDR3nt: TGTGCCAGCAGCTTAGGGGGCGCGGGGTTTGAAGCTTTCTTT

j_gene: TRBJ1-2
d_gene: TRBD1
v_gene: TRBV6-5
abundance: NA
CDR3aa: CASSYSPGQGYGYTF
CDR3nt: TGTGCCAGCAGTTACTCGCCGGGACAGGGTTATGGCTACACCTTC

j_gene: TRBJ1-4
d_gene: NA
v_gene: TRBV20-1
abundance: NA
CDR3aa: CSARGVGWTNEKLFF
CDR3nt: TGCAGTGCTAGAGGTGTGGGGTGGACTAATGAAAAACTGTTTTTT

j_gene: TRBJ1-1
d_gene: NA
v_gene: TRBV19
abundance: NA
CDR3aa: CASSIAGSVYAFF
CDR3nt: TGTGCCAGTAGTATAGCGGGATCGGTATACGCTTTCTTT

j_gene: TRBJ1-1
d_gene: NA
v_gene: TRBV29-1
abundance: few
CDR3aa: CSVENAEAFF
CDR3nt: TGCAGCGTTGAGAACGCTGAAGCTTTCTTT

j_gene: TRBJ1-5
d_gene: TRBD1
v_gene: TRBV12-3/TRBV12-4
abundance: many
CDR3aa: CASSSDRTGGNQPQHF
CDR3nt: TGTGCCAGCAGTTCGGACAGGACCGGAGGCAATCAGCCCCAGCATTTT

j_gene: TRBJ2-3
d_gene: NA
v_gene: TRBV28
abundance: many
CDR3aa: CASSPGGRGPTDTQYF
CDR3nt: TGTGCCAGCAGTCCGGGGGGGAGGGGGCCCACAGATACGCAGTATTTT

j_gene: TRBJ2-1
d_gene: TRBD1
v_gene: TRBV14
abundance: once
CDR3aa: CASSEKQGVGEQFF
CDR3nt: TGTGCCAGCAGCGAAAAACAGGGGGTGGGTGAGCAGTTCTTC

j_gene: TRBJ2-5
d_gene: NA
v_gene: TRBV7-2
abundance: many
CDR3aa: CASSDPSGETQYF
CDR3nt: TGTGCCAGCAGCGACCCCTCCGGGGAGACCCAGTACTTC

j_gene: TRBJ1-2
d_gene: NA
v_gene: TRBV3-1
abundance: NA
CDR3aa: CASSQDLALGYTF
CDR3nt: TGTGCCAGCAGCCAAGATTTGGCACTTGGCTACACCTTC

j_gene: TRBJ2-5
d_gene: NA
v_gene: TRBV7-2
abundance: many
CDR3aa: CASSLEGGETQYF
CDR3nt: TGTGCCAGCAGCTTAGAAGGCGGGGAGACCCAGTACTTC

j_gene: TRBJ2-5
d_gene: NA
v_gene: TRBV6-1
abundance: many
CDR3aa: CASSEAGHPQETQYF
CDR3nt: TGTGCCAGCAGTGAAGCGGGGCACCCCCAAGAGACCCAGTACTTC

j_gene: TRBJ1-1
d_gene: NA
v_gene: TRBV27
abundance: NA
CDR3aa: CASSPLQVNTEAFF
CDR3nt: TGTGCCAGCAGTCCCCTGCAAGTGAACACTGAAGCTTTCTTT

j_gene: TRBJ1-1
d_gene: TRBD1
v_gene: TRBV29-1
abundance: NA
CDR3aa: CSVRGGQGNTEAFF
CDR3nt: TGCAGCGTTCGAGGCGGACAGGGGAACACTGAAGCTTTCTTT

j_gene: TRBJ2-5
d_gene: NA
v_gene: TRBV2
abundance: few
CDR3aa: CASSEDHGAEETQYF
CDR3nt: TGTGCCAGCAGTGAAGATCACGGGGCGGAAGAGACCCAGTACTTC

j_gene: TRBJ2-5
d_gene: TRBD2
v_gene: TRBV7-2
abundance: many
CDR3aa: CASSPRSGRAETQYF
CDR3nt: TGTGCCAGCAGCCCCCGGAGCGGGAGAGCAGAGACCCAGTACTTC

j_gene: TRBJ1-5
d_gene: NA
v_gene: TRBV7-9
abundance: many
CDR3aa: CASSKGGGDQPQHF
CDR3nt: TGTGCCAGCAGCAAAGGTGGAGGGGACCAGCCCCAGCATTTT

j_gene: TRBJ1-5
d_gene: NA
v_gene: TRBV5-1
abundance: many
CDR3aa: CASSPTAGEDQPQHF
CDR3nt: TGCGCCAGCAGCCCAACCGCAGGGGAGGATCAGCCCCAGCATTTT

j_gene: TRBJ1-2
d_gene: NA
v_gene: TRBV29-1
abundance: few
CDR3aa: CSVDVNYGYTF
CDR3nt: TGCAGCGTCGATGTGAACTATGGCTACACCTTC

j_gene: TRBJ2-2
d_gene: TRBD2
v_gene: TRBV9
abundance: few
CDR3aa: CASSGTSGRRTGELFF
CDR3nt: TGTGCCAGCAGCGGGACTAGCGGGAGGCGCACCGGGGAGCTGTTTTTT

j_gene: TRBJ1-1
d_gene: NA
v_gene: TRBV5-1
abundance: NA
CDR3aa: CASSKWTVNTEAFF
CDR3nt: TGCGCCAGCAGCAAATGGACCGTTAACACTGAAGCTTTCTTT

j_gene: TRBJ1-6
d_gene: NA
v_gene: TRBV7-9
abundance: many
CDR3aa: CASSFSFPGNSPLHF
CDR3nt: TGTGCCAGCAGCTTCTCTTTCCCGGGGAATTCACCCCTCCACTTT

j_gene: TRBJ2-7
d_gene: NA
v_gene: TRBV7-9
abundance: many
CDR3aa: CASSQGHPVDF
CDR3nt: TGTGCCAGCAGCCAGGGACACCCGGTGGACTTC

j_gene: TRBJ2-4
d_gene: TRBD1
v_gene: TRBV11-2
abundance: many
CDR3aa: CASSFVTGGGLVFGKNIQYF
CDR3nt: TGTGCCAGCAGCTTTGTAACAGGGGGCGGGTTGGTGTTTGGCAAAAACATTCAGTACTTC

j_gene: TRBJ2-7
d_gene: NA
v_gene: TRBV29-1
abundance: many
CDR3aa: CSVEEGEGIPYEQYF
CDR3nt: TGCAGCGTTGAGGAGGGCGAAGGAATCCCCTACGAGCAGTACTTC

j_gene: TRBJ2-1
d_gene: NA
v_gene: TRBV3-1
abundance: NA
CDR3aa: CASSPPRITEQFF
CDR3nt: TGTGCCAGCAGCCCCCCCCGGATAACTGAGCAGTTCTTC

j_gene: TRBJ2-3
d_gene: NA
v_gene: TRBV7-6
abundance: NA
CDR3aa: CPSSLQATADTQYF
CDR3nt: TGTCCCAGCAGCTTACAAGCGACGGCAGATACGCAGTATTTT

j_gene: TRBJ1-1
d_gene: NA
v_gene: TRBV7-9
abundance: few
CDR3aa: CASSLAGNEGTEAFF
CDR3nt: TGTGCCAGCAGCTTAGCGGGAAACGAGGGCACTGAAGCTTTCTTT

j_gene: TRBJ1-6
d_gene: TRBD1
v_gene: TRBV5-4
abundance: NA
CDR3aa: CASSSGQGTYSPIHF
CDR3nt: TGTGCCAGCAGCTCCGGACAGGGAACCTATTCACCCATCCACTTT

j_gene: TRBJ1-3
d_gene: NA
v_gene: TRBV10-3
abundance: few
CDR3aa: CAISKTPDGGNTIYF
CDR3nt: TGTGCCATCAGCAAGACTCCTGACGGGGGAAACACCATATATTTT

j_gene: TRBJ2-6
d_gene: NA
v_gene: TRBV29-1
abundance: NA
CDR3aa: CSVEARDTSGANVLTF
CDR3nt: TGCAGCGTTGAAGCCCGGGACACGAGTGGGGCCAACGTCCTGACTTTC

j_gene: TRBJ2-7
d_gene: TRBD2
v_gene: TRBV5-1
abundance: NA
CDR3aa: CASSLGGQAGVSYEQYF
CDR3nt: TGCGCCAGCAGCTTGGGGGGTCAAGCGGGAGTTTCCTACGAGCAGTACTTC

j_gene: TRBJ2-1
d_gene: NA
v_gene: TRBV20-1
abundance: few
CDR3aa: CSASEVHGTVYNEQFF
CDR3nt: TGCAGTGCTAGCGAGGTCCACGGGACTGTTTACAATGAGCAGTTCTTC

j_gene: TRBJ1-6
d_gene: NA
v_gene: TRBV6-1
abundance: many
CDR3aa: CASSGPDRRPGSLHF
CDR3nt: TGTGCCAGCAGTGGGCCCGACAGGCGGCCAGGTTCCCTCCACTTT

j_gene: TRBJ1-5
d_gene: NA
v_gene: TRBV30
abundance: NA
CDR3aa: CAILTGEDQPQHF
CDR3nt: TGTGCCATCCTCACGGGGGAGGATCAGCCCCAGCATTTT

j_gene: TRBJ2-1
d_gene: TRBD2
v_gene: TRBV20-1
abundance: many
CDR3aa: CSAPSTSTLRNEQFF
CDR3nt: TGCAGTGCCCCCTCGACTAGCACCCTTCGCAATGAGCAGTTCTTC

j_gene: TRBJ1-2
d_gene: TRBD1
v_gene: TRBV12-3/TRBV12-4
abundance: many
CDR3aa: CASSWTGHYGYTF
CDR3nt: TGTGCCAGCAGTTGGACAGGACACTATGGCTACACCTTC